These 27 T cell receptor beta chains were sequenced from one sample in a study of PD-L1 blockade in urothelial cancer. Sequenced by immunoSEQ multiplex PCR; TCRdb stores in-frame clones only, minus some. The data contain about 57,000 clones, roughly 79% of them singletons. As to time point: pretreatment peripheral blood. The sequenced sample was PBMCs, obtained around atezolizumab (anti-PD-L1) treatment. Receptor source: a man aged 65 to 79 with urothelial cancer.

The chain carries TRBV30 and TRBJ2-3; TRBD2 agrees at 7 bases. The V gene end was trimmed by 6 bases and the J gene end by 4 bases; junction bases not matched to a gene: 4. The CDR3 spans 12 residues. The germline gives CDR1 GTSNPN, CDR2 SVGIG (reference sequence). The DNA of the CDR3 is TGTGCCTGCGGGGGAGGGTCAGATACGCAGTATTTT. Residues: CACGGGSDTQYF.

This clone turned up a few times. The gene calls are TRBV15 and TRBJ2-7, with 9 bases aligning to TRBD1. Germline CDR1 LNHNV, CDR2 YYDKDF (reference sequence). V lost 0 bases and J lost 2; bases outside the gene matches: 2. The CDR3 is 15 residues long. CDR3 DNA sequence: TGTGCCACCAGCAGAGATCGACAGGGGGCCTACGAGCAGTACTTC. Its translation is CATSRDRQGAYEQYF.

A note on this clone: Other DNA sequences in the sample encode the same CDR3. V gene TRBV5-4 combines with J gene TRBJ1-4; a weak D match, TRBD1 (6 bases). The CDR3 length is 14 residues. V was shortened by 0 bases and J by 3 bases, with 6 bases between the two germline ends. CDR1 is SGHNT and CDR2 is YYREEE in the germline V gene (reference sequence). CDR3 coding DNA: TGTGCCAGCAGCTTGGACAGGGCTAATGAAAAACTGTTTTTT. Translation: CASSLDRANEKLFF.

This clone has a single count. This rearrangement joins TRBV19 to TRBJ2-4; 10 nucleotides agree with TRBD2. The CDR3 spans 17 residues. V dropped 6 bases and J dropped 3; count of bases not matched to a gene: 11. Germline CDR1 LNHDA, CDR2 SQIVND (reference sequence). The CDR3 here is CASSIHLAGEDKNIQYF. CDR3 nucleotides: TGTGCCAGTAGCATTCATCTAGCGGGAGAGGACAAAAACATTCAGTACTTC.

The rearrangement joins TRBV18 to TRBJ2-2; TRBD1 aligns across 7 bases. Germline trimming cut 3 bases from V and 0 bases from J; bases unmatched to any gene: 4. Germline loops: CDR1 KGHSH, CDR2 LQKENI. The length of the CDR3 is 16 residues. CDR3 coding DNA: TGTGCCAGCTCACCTTGGACAGGATCGAACACCGGGGAGCTGTTTTTT. Translating gives CASSPWTGSNTGELFF.

The chain couples TRBV5-4 to TRBJ1-1, with a weak D call TRBD1 (6 bases). This CDR3 comprises 15 residues. Germline lookup yields CDR1 SGHNT and CDR2 YYREEE (reference sequence). The ends were cut back, 0 bases at V and 1 base at J, with 10 bases in the middle. CDR3 coding DNA: TGTGCCAGCAGCTTGGAGGGGGTGGGGAACACTGAAGCTTTCTTT. The encoded protein is CASSLEGVGNTEAFF. The whole variable domain, remainder taken from reference TRBV5-4 and TRBJ1-1, is ETGVTQSPTHLIKTRGQQVTLRCSSQSGHNTVSWYQQALGQGPQFIFQYYREEENGRGNFPPRFSGLQFPNYSSELNVNALELDDSALYLCASSLEGVGNTEAFFGQGTRLTVV.

The chain has TRBV12-5 and TRBJ2-7; a possible D gene is TRBD1 (6 bases). V shed 3 bases and J shed 3 bases, with 9 bases lying between them. This CDR3 contains 13 residues. Germline V CDR1 and CDR2: LGHNT, FRNRAP. The CDR3 protein is CASGLNRVYEQYF. As DNA, the CDR3 is TGTGCTAGTGGTTTAAACAGGGTCTACGAGCAGTACTTC.

The chain links TRBV4-3 to TRBJ2-7, with D maybe TRBD1 (5 bases). The V end was cut by 0 bases, the J end by 4 bases, with 7 bases between. The CDR3 is 13 amino acids. CDR1 and CDR2 from the germline V gene are LGHNA and YSLEER. The CDR3 sequence is CASSQDQGYEQYF. The CDR3 nucleotides are TGCGCCAGCAGCCAAGACCAGGGTTACGAGCAGTACTTC.

The chain employs TRBV23-1 and TRBJ1-2; D is uncertain. TRBV23-1 is known as an ORF, though its function is uncertain. V lost 8 bases and J 1 base, leaving 11 bases between the germline ends. This CDR3 spans 13 amino acids. The chain's CDR3 is CASSPGYNYGYTF. The CDR3 bases are TGCGCCAGCTCCCCGGGGTATAACTATGGCTACACCTTC.

This clone was counted only a few times. V usage is TRBV5-6 and J usage is TRBJ2-5; D gene uncertain. V gave up 4 bases and J gave up 0 bases, with 13 bases separating them. Looked up from germline, CDR1 is SGHDT and CDR2 is YYEEEE. The CDR3 runs to 15 residues. CDR3 sequence: CASSLRTWYQETQYF. CDR3 coding DNA: TGTGCCAGCAGCCTGAGAACCTGGTACCAAGAGACCCAGTACTTC.

The rearrangement joins TRBV6-1 to TRBJ2-1, with TRBD2 identical over 11 bases. Germline V gives CDR1 MNHNS, CDR2 SASEGT. The CDR3 extends over 19 amino acids. The V segment lost 4 bases and the J segment 2 bases; nucleotides outside the gene matches: 13. The DNA for the CDR3 is TGTGCCAGCAGTGCGGGACTACCAGGGACTAGCGGAACCTACAATGAGCAGTTCTTC. This codes for CASSAGLPGTSGTYNEQFF.

The chain recombines TRBV7-2 with TRBJ2-1, with D hard to call. The CDR3 is made up of 13 amino acids. The V and J ends lost 5 bases and 7 bases respectively, with 12 bases between them. Per the germline V gene, CDR1 is SGHTA and CDR2 is FQGNSA. CDR3 sequence: CASSLPGWNEQFF. Written as DNA, the CDR3 is TGTGCCAGCAGCCTCCCAGGTTGGAATGAGCAGTTCTTC.

The V call is TRBV5-1, the J call TRBJ1-2; 7 bases fit TRBD1. This CDR3 has 15 amino acids. Unmatched junction bases numbered 10, after V lost 3 bases and J lost 5 bases. Germline CDR1 SGHRS, CDR2 YFSETQ. The CDR3 loop is CASSSGQPGGYGYTF. The DNA for the CDR3 is TGCGCCAGCAGCTCGGGACAGCCAGGCGGGTATGGCTACACCTTC.

The chain joins TRBV5-1 to TRBJ1-1; 7 bases are a match to TRBD1. Looked up from germline, CDR1 is SGHRS and CDR2 is YFSETQ. This CDR3 is 15 amino acids long. The V gene end was trimmed by 5 bases and the J gene end by 1 base; junction bases not matched to a gene: 8. DNA of the CDR3: TGCGCCAGCAGTGAGGGGGCCAGTGGGAACACTGAAGCTTTCTTT. This encodes CASSEGASGNTEAFF.

V is TRBV25-1 and J is TRBJ2-1, with D possibly matching TRBD1 (7 bases). The CDR3 length is 16 residues. Germline V gene lookup returns CDR1 MGHDK and CDR2 SYGVNS. V dropped 1 base and J dropped 8 bases, with 18 bases sitting between them. CDR3 bases: TGTGCCAGCAGTGAATCCGGGAGACAGGGTTGGGATGAGCAGTTCTTC. Its translation is CASSESGRQGWDEQFF.

The chain employs TRBV4-2 and TRBJ2-3, with D unclear. The germline V gene encodes CDR1 LGHNA and CDR2 YNFKEQ. This CDR3 contains 20 residues. V was trimmed by 0 bases and J by 0 bases, leaving 22 bases between them. In nucleotides, the CDR3 is TGTGCCAGCAGCCAAGATCTGGTAGCAAGAAGTACTCTTAGCACAGATACGCAGTATTTT. Protein product: CASSQDLVARSTLSTDTQYF.

The chain carries TRBV30 and TRBJ1-2; possibly TRBD1 for D (6 bases). This CDR3 is built from 12 residues. Per germline, CDR1 GTSNPN and CDR2 SVGIG (reference sequence). Trimming took 7 bases from V and 2 from J, leaving 11 bases between them. The CDR3 region is CAFSQGNYGYTF. For the CDR3, the DNA is TGTGCCTTCTCCCAGGGGAACTATGGCTACACCTTC.

This chain uses TRBV19 with TRBJ2-1; 9 bases match TRBD1. Germline-derived CDR1 and CDR2 are LNHDA and SQIVND (reference sequence). This CDR3 region has 15 residues. Unmatched junction bases numbered 6, after V lost 7 bases and J lost 2 bases. The CDR3 DNA reads as TGTGCCAGTATAAGGACAGGGGATACCTACAATGAGCAGTTCTTC. Translation gives CASIRTGDTYNEQFF.

This rearrangement joins TRBV5-1 to TRBJ1-1; a weak D match, TRBD1 (5 bases). This CDR3 contains 13 residues. The germline V gene encodes CDR1 SGHRS and CDR2 YFSETQ. V was clipped by 4 bases and J by 1 base, with 8 bases between them. The CDR3 spells CASSTDTNTEAFF. CDR3 DNA: TGCGCCAGCAGCACGGACACGAACACTGAAGCTTTCTTT.

The CDR3 DNA sequence: TGTGCCTGGAGTGTACTAGCGGGAGTACCCGGGGAGCTGTTTTTT. Translation: CAWSVLAGVPGELFF. The V and J genes are TRBV30 and TRBJ2-2; 11 bases match TRBD2. The germline V gene has CDR1 GTSNPN and CDR2 SVGIG (reference sequence). The ends lost 0 bases at V and 6 bases at J; junction bases unmatched: 3. CDR3 length: 15 amino acids.

The V and J genes are TRBV6-4 and TRBJ2-4; D is ambiguous. There are 16 residues in the CDR3. Deletions cut 3 bases from V and 0 bases from J, with 12 bases between. CDR1 is MRHNA and CDR2 is SNTAGT in the germline V gene. The CDR3 protein is CASSEGRLLAKNIQYF. The DNA of the CDR3 is TGTGCCAGCAGTGAAGGCAGGCTTCTAGCCAAAAACATTCAGTACTTC.

The rearrangement uses TRBV7-2 and TRBJ2-3; no firm D call. Per germline, CDR1 SGHTA and CDR2 FQGNSA. Trimming removed 3 bases from V and 6 bases from J, with 16 bases in between. The CDR3 is 15 amino acids. The CDR3 here is CASSFPSSDSDTQYF. The CDR3 region has the DNA TGTGCCAGCAGCTTCCCCTCAAGCGACTCTGATACGCAGTATTTT.

This chain joins TRBV5-1 and TRBJ2-7; TRBD1 matches at 8 bases. CDR3 length: 13 amino acids. Germline lookup yields CDR1 SGHRS and CDR2 YFSETQ. V shed 3 bases, J shed 3 bases, and the junction held 2 bases outside the gene matches. The CDR3 DNA follows: TGCGCCAGCAGCTCAGGGGGCGGCTACGAGCAGTACTTC. Translated, it gives CASSSGGGYEQYF.

V is TRBV7-2 and J is TRBJ2-5; 8 bases align to TRBD1. The CDR3 has 15 residues. The V gene end was trimmed by 5 bases and the J gene end by 3 bases; junction bases not matched to a gene: 8. The germline CDR1 and CDR2 sequences are SGHTA and FQGNSA. CDR3 sequence reads: CASSIPGTGKETQYF. The CDR3 nucleotides are TGTGCCAGCAGCATTCCTGGGACAGGAAAAGAGACCCAGTACTTC.

V is TRBV7-8 and J is TRBJ2-2; 7 bases are shared with TRBD2. CDR3 length equals 16 residues. Germline V CDR1 and CDR2: SGHVS, FQNEAQ. V shed 0 bases, J shed 5 bases, and the junction held 6 bases outside the gene matches. CDR3 loop: CASSLAGGGRTGELFF. The CDR3 DNA reads as TGTGCCAGCAGCTTAGCTGGCGGGGGTCGGACCGGGGAGCTGTTTTTT.

V gene TRBV10-3 combines with J gene TRBJ2-5, with D possibly TRBD2 on 5 matching bases. Between the trimmed V and J ends, which lost 11 bases and 4 bases, there was a span of 17 bases. The CDR3 loop spans 13 amino acids. The germline gives CDR1 ENHRY, CDR2 SYGVKD. For the CDR3, the DNA is TGTGCCGTCGGAAAGGGTGCGGGAGAGACCCAGTACTTC. This codes for CAVGKGAGETQYF.

The chain uses TRBV5-4 and TRBJ2-3; 16 bases line up with TRBD2. The junction had 4 bases not matched to a gene; V was cut back by 1 base and J by 5 bases. This CDR3 region has 17 residues. Germline assignment: CDR1 SGHNT and CDR2 YYREEE (reference sequence). The CDR3 sequence: CASSLPGLAGGKDTQYF. The CDR3 coding sequence is TGTGCCAGCAGCTTGCCGGGACTAGCGGGGGGGAAAGATACGCAGTATTTT.